The 22 T cell receptor beta chains listed next were all sequenced from one sample in a study of blood T cell repertoires in COVID-19. The method was immunoSEQ multiplex PCR; TCRdb's version includes in-frame clones alone and lacks a portion of them. The sample yields under 30,000 clones, 65% to 90% seen once. The sample taken for sequencing was peripheral blood. The receptors come from a human donor in a cohort sampled during active COVID-19.

The chain recombines TRBV5-6 with TRBJ1-1; D not resolved. V lost 4 bases and J lost 1, with 17 bases in between. The germline V gene encodes CDR1 SGHDT and CDR2 YYEEEE. The CDR3 runs to 16 residues. CDR3 DNA sequence: TGTGCCAGCAGCCTGGGAGCGGTCACAGAGAACACTGAAGCTTTCTTT. Protein product: CASSLGAVTENTEAFF.

This clone was seen a handful of times. V gene TRBV18 combines with J gene TRBJ1-2; maybe TRBD1 (5 bases). Germline CDR1 is KGHSH and CDR2 is LQKENI. This CDR3 has 13 residues. V was shortened by 3 bases and J by 8 bases, with 13 bases between the two germline ends. The DNA of the CDR3 is TGTGCCAGCTCACCGAAACAGGACCAGGGCTACACCTTC. It encodes CASSPKQDQGYTF.

The CDR3 sequence is CASSTSWGGWTETQYF. The DNA for the CDR3 is TGTGCCAGCAGTACCTCATGGGGGGGGTGGACGGAGACCCAGTACTTC. The chain combines TRBV2 with TRBJ2-5; 7 bases map to TRBD2. Germline V lookup: CDR1 SNHLY, CDR2 FYNNEI. CDR3 length: 16 amino acids. The junction had 14 bases not matched to a gene; V was cut back by 5 bases and J by 5 bases.

This clone was detected once. CDR3 nucleotide sequence: TGTGCCAGCAGTTTGCCAGGGCAAGAGACCCAGTACTTC. Amino acids: CASSLPGQETQYF. The chain combines TRBV12-3 or TRBV12-4 with TRBJ2-5; possibly TRBD1 for D (5 bases). The length of the CDR3 is 13 residues. The ends were cut back, 3 bases at V and 2 bases at J, with 7 bases in the middle.

The rearrangement joins TRBV2 to TRBJ2-6, with 12 positions matching TRBD2. The J segment lost 0 bases and the V segment lost 4 bases, leaving 1 base of the junction unmatched. CDR1 is SNHLY, CDR2 FYNNEI, per germline. The CDR3 contains 17 residues. The CDR3 coding sequence is TGTGCCAGCAGTGCTAGCGGGGGGGCCTCTGGGGCCAACGTCCTGACTTTC. This codes for CASSASGGASGANVLTF.

This clone was recorded once. The chain joins TRBV11-3 to TRBJ2-3, with 7 bases matching TRBD2. The CDR3 contains 16 residues. Germline V CDR1 and CDR2: SGHNT, YENEEA. V shed 1 base, J shed 4 bases, and the junction held 8 bases outside the gene matches. The CDR3 DNA is TGTGCCAGCAGCTTAGGGAAGCGGGAACGCCCAGATACGCAGTATTTT. Translation: CASSLGKRERPDTQYF. The whole variable domain, filled in from reference TRBV11-3 and TRBJ2-3, reads EAGVVQSPRYKIIEKKQPVAFWCNPISGHNTLYWYLQNLGQGPELLIRYENEEAVDDSQLPKDRFSAERLKGVDSTLKIQPAELGDSAVYLCASSLGKRERPDTQYFGPGTRLTVL.

This sequence joins TRBV30 and TRBJ1-2; perhaps TRBD1 as D (5 bases). Germline-derived CDR1 and CDR2 are GTSNPN and SVGIG (reference sequence). V lost 1 base to trimming and J lost 5 bases, with 8 bases between them. This CDR3 spans 12 amino acids. In nucleotides, the CDR3 is TGTGCCTGGAGTGAGGCAGGGTATGGCTACACCTTC. Translating it yields CAWSEAGYGYTF.

The rearrangement uses TRBV5-5 and TRBJ1-1; 8 nucleotides match TRBD1. After removal of 5 bases from V and 1 base from J, the junction contained 7 bases not matched to a gene. The germline CDR1 and CDR2 sequences are SGHKS and YYEKEE (reference sequence). There are 15 residues in the CDR3. The CDR3 is CASRSGQGSNTEAFF. As DNA, the CDR3 is TGTGCCAGCAGATCTGGACAGGGATCGAACACTGAAGCTTTCTTT.

The chain couples TRBV27 to TRBJ2-7; no definite D call. V dropped 2 bases and J dropped 2 bases, with 7 bases sitting between them. Germline values: CDR1 MNHEY, CDR2 SMNVEV (reference sequence). This CDR3 is built from 13 residues. The CDR3 loop is CASSLKDTYEQYF. CDR3 nucleotides: TGTGCCAGCAGTTTAAAAGACACCTACGAGCAGTACTTC.

The gene calls are TRBV27 and TRBJ1-5; TRBD1 agrees at 8 bases. CDR3 length: 16 amino acids. Germline V gene data show CDR1 as MNHEY and CDR2 as SMNVEV (reference sequence). V lost 6 bases to trimming and J lost 1 base; unmatched junction nucleotides: 8. CDR3 DNA: TGTGCCAGCAGGGCTCGACAGGGGTCCAGCAATCAGCCCCAGCATTTT. It is translated as CASRARQGSSNQPQHF.

The chain carries TRBV6-6 and TRBJ2-7; D might be TRBD2 (5 bases). V was cut by 2 bases and J by 2 bases, with 13 bases left in between. CDR1 is MNHNY and CDR2 is SVGAGI in the germline V gene (reference sequence). The CDR3 is 15 residues long. The CDR3 region is CASSYTRESTYEQYF. In DNA form, the CDR3 reads TGTGCCAGCAGTTACACGAGGGAATCCACCTACGAGCAGTACTTC.

The chain links TRBV3-1 (or the pseudogene TRBV3-2) to TRBJ2-1; 8 bases line up with TRBD2. CDR1 is LGHDT and CDR2 is YNNKEL in the germline V gene (reference sequence). The J segment lost 4 bases and the V segment lost 5 bases, leaving 19 bases of the junction unmatched. This CDR3 has 19 amino acids. In nucleotides, the CDR3 is TGTGCCAGCAGCTCTTCGTTGGGGAGCGGGAGCTCTCGGTACAATGAGCAGTTCTTC. The encoded protein is CASSSSLGSGSSRYNEQFF.

The chain couples TRBV16 to TRBJ2-1; 10 bases fit TRBD2. The CDR3 consists of 18 residues. Germline CDR1 is KGHSY and CDR2 is FQNENV. Trimming at V came to 2 bases and at J to 4 bases, leaving 11 bases not matched to a gene. Written as DNA, the CDR3 is TGTGCCAGCAGCCAACTACGGCTAGCGGGAGTCTCGTACAATGAGCAGTTCTTC. This translates into CASSQLRLAGVSYNEQFF.

J is TRBJ2-7 and V is TRBV14, with 7 nucleotides matching TRBD1. V shed 1 base, J shed 4 bases, and the junction held 7 bases outside the gene matches. Germline V gene lookup returns CDR1 SGHDN and CDR2 FVKESK. The CDR3 totals 15 residues. CDR3 in amino acids: CASSQGDRVMYEQYF. The CDR3 region has the DNA TGTGCCAGCAGCCAAGGTGACAGGGTGATGTACGAGCAGTACTTC.

The V gene is TRBV30, the J gene TRBJ1-3; maybe TRBD1 (5 bases). The V and J ends lost 1 base and 3 bases respectively, with 16 bases between them. The CDR3 spans 16 residues. In germline, CDR1 is GTSNPN, CDR2 SVGIG (reference sequence). The CDR3 coding sequence is TGTGCCTGGAGTGAAACAGGCCAACCCTTTGGAAACACCATATATTTT. It is translated as CAWSETGQPFGNTIYF.

V gene TRBV27 combines with J gene TRBJ1-1, with unresolved D. The V gene lost 0 bases and the J gene lost 1 base, with 9 bases spanning the gap. The length of the CDR3 is 15 residues. Germline loops: CDR1 MNHEY, CDR2 SMNVEV (reference sequence). DNA of the CDR3: TGTGCCAGCAGTTTATCGTGGGCATCGAACACTGAAGCTTTCTTT. Translated, it gives CASSLSWASNTEAFF.

This rearrangement joins TRBV5-5 to TRBJ2-2; a possible D gene is TRBD1 (6 bases). Germline V lookup: CDR1 SGHKS, CDR2 YYEKEE (reference sequence). The CDR3 is made up of 14 amino acids. Trimming took off 4 bases at V and 7 bases at J, with 14 bases between the two ends. The CDR3 nucleotides are TGTGCCAGCAGCCGAACAGGACAGCTCGGGGAGCTGTTTTTT. Protein product: CASSRTGQLGELFF.

This chain uses TRBV4-1 with TRBJ2-2, with D possibly TRBD1 on 5 matching bases. V was shortened by 8 bases and J by 1 base, with 11 bases between the two germline ends. CDR1 is MGHRA, CDR2 YSYEKL, per germline. This CDR3 spans 14 amino acids. The CDR3: CASQTGQNTGELFF. CDR3 coding DNA: TGCGCCAGCCAGACTGGACAGAACACCGGGGAGCTGTTTTTT.

The chain carries TRBV2 and TRBJ1-2; possibly TRBD1 for D (5 bases). The germline CDR1 and CDR2 sequences are SNHLY and FYNNEI. The ends were cut back, 3 bases at V and 0 bases at J, with 8 bases in the middle. The CDR3 is 14 residues long. CDR3 protein: CASSEETANYGYTF. The CDR3 DNA reads as TGTGCCAGCAGTGAGGAGACAGCTAACTATGGCTACACCTTC.

The rearrangement uses TRBV6-5 and TRBJ1-1; D remains ambiguous. V was shortened by 2 bases and J by 4 bases, with 14 bases between the two germline ends. In germline, CDR1 is MNHEY, CDR2 SVGAGI. CDR3 length equals 15 residues. The CDR3 coding sequence is TGTGCCAGCAGTTACCTCCCAGGAAACCGCACTGAAGCTTTCTTT. It is translated as CASSYLPGNRTEAFF.

The chain uses TRBV7-2 and TRBJ2-4; maybe TRBD2 (6 bases). Germline-derived CDR1 and CDR2 are SGHTA and FQGNSA. Trimming cost V 1 base and J 4 bases, with 11 bases left between them. The CDR3 spans 15 residues. The chain's CDR3 is CASSLERAAKNIQYF. The CDR3 coding sequence is TGTGCCAGCAGCTTAGAGCGGGCAGCGAAAAACATTCAGTACTTC.

The rearrangement links TRBV5-1 to TRBJ1-4; TRBD1 might be the D (5 bases). Germline CDR1 reads SGHRS; CDR2 reads YFSETQ. This CDR3 comprises 15 residues. V was clipped by 3 bases and J by 8 bases, with 17 bases between them. As DNA, the CDR3 is TGCGCCAGCAGCTCTTCCCTGGCCAGGGCGGAAAAACTGTTTTTT. Protein: CASSSSLARAEKLFF.